The next 29 T cell receptor beta chains were all read from a single sample in a study of blood T cell repertoires in COVID-19. The table came from immunoSEQ multiplex PCR; TCRdb's copy has only in-frame clones and leaves some out. This table has about 220,000 clones, approximately 78% appearing once. Sequenced input: peripheral blood. Receptors originate from a woman in her 70s with COVID-19, enrolled during active disease.

This clone was seen only a few times. The rearrangement links TRBV2 to TRBJ2-2; 8 nucleotides align to TRBD1. V trimming: 1 base; J trimming: 5 bases; junction bases outside the gene matches: 6. CDR1 and CDR2 (germline): SNHLY, FYNNEI. The CDR3 length is 16 residues. CDR3 protein: CASSEGRQGWTGELFF. The CDR3 bases are TGTGCCAGCAGTGAAGGCAGACAGGGGTGGACCGGGGAGCTGTTTTTT.

CDR3 bases: TGCGCCAGCAGCCGTACAGGGGTACGCGGCACCGGGGAGCTGTTTTTT. This codes for CASSRTGVRGTGELFF. V is TRBV4-3 and J is TRBJ2-2, with 7 bases identical to TRBD1. Germline V lookup: CDR1 LGHNA, CDR2 YSLEER. J lost 4 bases, V lost 4 bases, and 9 bases had no gene match. The CDR3 runs to 16 residues.

V gene TRBV9 combines with J gene TRBJ2-7; 9 positions agree with TRBD2. The CDR3 is 16 amino acids. Germline V CDR1 and CDR2: SGDLS, YYNGEE. J lost 2 bases, V lost 0 bases, and 6 bases had no gene match. The CDR3 protein is CASSVGGLAKTYEQYF. Here the CDR3 DNA reads TGTGCCAGCAGCGTAGGGGGACTAGCCAAGACCTACGAGCAGTACTTC.

V is TRBV7-2 and J is TRBJ1-6, with TRBD1 matching 7 bases. Germline CDR1 and CDR2: SGHTA and FQGNSA. This CDR3 comprises 14 residues. The V gene end was trimmed by 1 base and the J gene end by 7 bases; junction bases not matched to a gene: 1. The CDR3 reads CASSLVQGNSPLHF. The CDR3 nucleotides read TGTGCCAGCAGCTTAGTACAGGGGAATTCACCCCTCCACTTT.

The J gene is TRBJ2-7, the V gene TRBV29-1; 8 bases align to TRBD1. The V and J ends lost 4 bases and 2 bases, in that order; junction bases with no gene match: 10. This CDR3 is 15 amino acids long. The V gene's germline CDR1 is SQVTM and CDR2 ANQGSEA. In nucleotides, the CDR3 is TGCAGCGTTGGAATACCGACAGGGGTAACCTACGAGCAGTACTTC. Its translation is CSVGIPTGVTYEQYF.

The chain is built from TRBV5-1 and TRBJ2-5; 12 positions match TRBD2. The germline gives CDR1 SGHRS, CDR2 YFSETQ. The CDR3 loop spans 20 amino acids. J was trimmed by 5 bases and V by 0 bases; bases with no gene match: 17. The CDR3 region has the DNA TGCGCCAGCAGCTTGGTGGCTAGCGGGAGGGCCTCATCTAAATACGAGACCCAGTACTTC. The encoded protein is CASSLVASGRASSKYETQYF.

The chain's CDR3 is CAISDPGTSGSNEQYF. CDR3 DNA: TGTGCCATCAGTGACCCCGGGACTAGCGGGAGCAACGAGCAGTACTTC. The chain couples TRBV10-3 to TRBJ2-7, with 14 bases lining up with TRBD2. The germline V gene has CDR1 ENHRY and CDR2 SYGVKD. The CDR3 spans 16 residues. Trimming removed 3 bases from V and 5 bases from J; junction bases left unmatched: 6.

This clone has only one observation. The V and J genes are TRBV18 and TRBJ2-7; the match to TRBD2 covers 9 bases. The trim removed 2 bases at V and 4 bases at J, leaving 6 bases unmatched. This CDR3 has 15 residues. Germline CDR1 is KGHSH and CDR2 is LQKENI. CDR3 protein: CASSPMAGGPYEQYF. The DNA of the CDR3 is TGTGCCAGCTCACCAATGGCGGGAGGGCCATACGAGCAGTACTTC.

V is TRBV9 and J is TRBJ2-1; perhaps TRBD2 as D (6 bases). Germline CDR1 is SGDLS and CDR2 is YYNGEE. Trimming took off 0 bases at V and 4 bases at J, with 11 bases between the two ends. The CDR3 consists of 15 residues. The CDR3 protein is CASSVAGDQYNEQFF. The CDR3 DNA is TGTGCCAGCAGCGTAGCGGGGGACCAATACAATGAGCAGTTCTTC.

The chain uses TRBV24-1 and TRBJ2-2; tentatively, D is TRBD2 (6 bases). CDR3 length: 16 residues. The V end lost 6 bases, the J end lost 4 bases, and 17 bases lay between the germline ends. The germline V gene has CDR1 KGHDR and CDR2 SFDVKD. DNA of the CDR3: TGTGCCACCAGTTCCGGCCGGGTCGGGGGCACCGGGGAGCTGTTTTTT. It yields the protein CATSSGRVGGTGELFF.

The genes are TRBV28 and TRBJ1-1; 8 nucleotides align to TRBD1. V lost 7 bases to trimming and J lost 7 bases; unmatched junction nucleotides: 8. The germline CDR1 and CDR2 sequences are MDHEN and SYDVKM. CDR3 size: 13 residues. Here the CDR3 reads CASILQGALEAFF. CDR3 nucleotide sequence: TGTGCCAGCATTCTCCAGGGGGCCCTTGAAGCTTTCTTT.

CDR3 sequence reads: CASSGTGTGNTIYF. DNA for the CDR3: TGCGCCAGCAGTGGGACAGGGACTGGAAACACCATATATTTT. The chain links TRBV5-1 to TRBJ1-3; 9 bases align to TRBD1. The CDR3 is made up of 14 amino acids. The trim removed 5 bases at V and 2 bases at J, leaving 2 bases unmatched. CDR1 is SGHRS and CDR2 is YFSETQ in the germline V gene.

The chain has TRBV28 and TRBJ2-5; no reliable D call. Per germline, CDR1 MDHEN and CDR2 SYDVKM. CDR3 length equals 12 residues. V shed 11 bases and J shed 7 bases, with 17 bases lying between them. The CDR3 protein is CASTEPPGTQYF. For the CDR3, the DNA is TGTGCCTCGACCGAACCACCAGGGACCCAGTACTTC.

This clone was found once. J is TRBJ2-1 and V is TRBV3-1 (or the pseudogene TRBV3-2); TRBD2 aligns across 13 bases. This CDR3 region has 15 residues. Per germline, CDR1 LGHDT and CDR2 YNNKEL (reference sequence). V gave up 4 bases and J gave up 4 bases; unmatched junction bases: 1. The CDR3 loop reads CASSLLAGGYNEQFF. CDR3 nucleotides: TGTGCCAGCAGCCTACTAGCGGGAGGGTACAATGAGCAGTTCTTC.

The gene calls are TRBV12-3 or TRBV12-4 and TRBJ1-5; D remains unclear. V was trimmed by 7 bases and J by 4 bases, leaving 11 bases between them. The CDR3 contains 13 residues. The DNA for the CDR3 is TGTGCCAGCACCCCAGACATAAATCAGCCCCAGCATTTT. Its protein is CASTPDINQPQHF.

The chain uses TRBV28 and TRBJ1-2; D ambiguous. CDR3 length: 12 amino acids. Trimming removed 5 bases from V and 3 bases from J, with 7 bases in between. Germline V gives CDR1 MDHEN, CDR2 SYDVKM. Here the CDR3 reads CASSNSYYGYTF. The CDR3 nucleotides read TGTGCCAGCAGTAACTCCTACTATGGCTACACCTTC.

The chain has TRBV5-1 and TRBJ1-1; 7 bases fit TRBD1. CDR1 and CDR2 from the germline V gene are SGHRS and YFSETQ. CDR3 length equals 16 residues. Losses at the gene ends were 0 bases for V and 3 bases for J; bases not matched to a gene: 8. The CDR3 nucleotides are TGCGCCAGCAGCTTGGAAGGGGGCCCGGGCGACACTGAAGCTTTCTTT. It codes for CASSLEGGPGDTEAFF.

This clone came up a few times. Mismatch with germline at one junction end may stem from a read error. This chain links TRBV20-1 with TRBJ2-1, with 9 bases matching TRBD2. Germline CDR1 and CDR2: DFQATT and SNEGSKA (reference sequence). This CDR3 contains 15 residues. CDR3 residues: CSTSGLAGVDNEQFF. The DNA for the CDR3 is TGCAGTACTAGTGGGTTAGCGGGAGTTGACAATGAGCAGTTCTTC.

This chain links TRBV2 with TRBJ1-5, with 7 bases identical to TRBD1. The CDR3 contains 16 residues. V shed 4 bases and J 2 bases; nucleotides not matched to a gene: 8. CDR1 is SNHLY and CDR2 is FYNNEI in the germline V gene. The CDR3 protein is CASSGSWTGGNQPQHF. CDR3 coding DNA: TGTGCCAGCAGTGGGTCATGGACAGGCGGCAATCAGCCCCAGCATTTT.

This clone was counted only a few times. The CDR3 loop is CASIKQGARGNQPQHF. The CDR3 bases are TGTGCCAGTATCAAACAGGGGGCGCGGGGCAATCAGCCCCAGCATTTT. This sequence joins TRBV19 and TRBJ1-5; 9 nucleotides agree with TRBD1. Trimming removed 7 bases from V and 2 bases from J; junction bases left unmatched: 9. The CDR3 runs to 16 residues. Germline V gene data show CDR1 as LNHDA and CDR2 as SQIVND (reference sequence).

This clone was seen just once. This chain connects TRBV20-1 to TRBJ2-1; 10 bases line up with TRBD2. From germline, CDR1 is DFQATT and CDR2 SNEGSKA (reference sequence). The CDR3 has 13 residues. With 3 bases clipped from V and 10 bases from J, the junction kept 6 bases outside the gene matches. CDR3: CSASKLAGEEQFF. In DNA, the CDR3 is TGCAGTGCTAGTAAGCTAGCGGGAGAGGAGCAGTTCTTC.

The V and J genes are TRBV18 and TRBJ1-3; the D is unclear. The CDR3 has 18 amino acids. CDR1 and CDR2 from the germline V gene are KGHSH and LQKENI. Trimming left V 3 bases short and J 0 bases short, with 18 bases between. As DNA, the CDR3 is TGTGCCAGCTCACCCACAAATCCGACTGGGAGCTCTGGAAACACCATATATTTT. Its translation: CASSPTNPTGSSGNTIYF. Filled out from reference TRBV18 and TRBJ1-3, the complete variable domain reads NAGVMQNPRHLVRRRGQEARLRCSPMKGHSHVYWYRQLPEEGLKFMVYLQKENIIDESGMPKERFSAEFPKEGPSILRIQQVVRGDSAAYFCASSPTNPTGSSGNTIYFGEGSWLTVV.

This clone was recorded a few times. The chain links TRBV7-9 to TRBJ1-5; maybe TRBD1 (5 bases). Per the germline V gene, CDR1 is SEHNR and CDR2 is FQNEAQ (reference sequence). Trimming removed 4 bases at V and 5 bases at J, with 12 bases between. This CDR3 has 14 residues. CDR3 sequence: CASSSGWGDQPQHF. DNA for the CDR3: TGTGCCAGCAGCTCAGGGTGGGGGGATCAGCCCCAGCATTTT.

V gene TRBV29-1 combines with J gene TRBJ2-5; 8 nucleotides agree with TRBD1. The germline CDR1 and CDR2 sequences are SQVTM and ANQGSEA. Losses at the gene ends were 8 bases for V and 4 bases for J; bases not matched to a gene: 9. CDR3 length equals 13 residues. CDR3 sequence: CSSRTGITETQYF. CDR3 DNA: TGCAGCTCCCGGACAGGGATAACAGAGACCCAGTACTTC.

The J gene is TRBJ2-1, the V gene TRBV24-1, with D possibly TRBD1 on 6 matching bases. Germline CDR1 is KGHDR and CDR2 is SFDVKD. V was cut by 2 bases and J by 4 bases, with 8 bases left in between. The CDR3 consists of 14 residues. CDR3: CATSDSQGYNEQFF. The CDR3 DNA follows: TGTGCCACCAGTGATTCACAGGGTTACAATGAGCAGTTCTTC.

The rearrangement joins TRBV7-2 to TRBJ2-7; possible D gene TRBD2, 6 bases. This CDR3 is built from 14 residues. V was trimmed by 6 bases and J by 4 bases, leaving 16 bases between them. CDR1 and CDR2 from the germline V gene are SGHTA and FQGNSA. This CDR3 reads CASRTSGGAYEQYF. CDR3 nucleotides: TGTGCCAGCAGGACTAGTGGTGGGGCTTACGAGCAGTACTTC.

The rearrangement joins TRBV29-1 to TRBJ2-7; possibly TRBD2 for D (6 bases). The germline gives CDR1 SQVTM, CDR2 ANQGSEA. Trimming took off 5 bases at V and 0 bases at J, with 17 bases between the two ends. The CDR3 has 15 residues. The CDR3 DNA follows: TGCAGCGTTAGGGAGGCCAGGAGCCTCTCCTACGAGCAGTACTTC. Translating gives CSVREARSLSYEQYF.

J is TRBJ2-1 and V is TRBV9, with a tentative D call TRBD2 (5 bases). This CDR3 comprises 19 residues. V was clipped by 0 bases and J by 8 bases, with 27 bases between them. Germline V lookup: CDR1 SGDLS, CDR2 YYNGEE. The DNA of the CDR3 is TGTGCCAGCAGCGTAGGGTTAGGGAGCGGAGTCTCTTTGATGGATGAGCAGTTCTTC. Its protein product is CASSVGLGSGVSLMDEQFF.

V is TRBV27 and J is TRBJ2-1, with 15 bases identical to TRBD2. V gave up 6 bases and J gave up 0 bases; unmatched junction bases: 15. The CDR3 runs to 21 residues. The germline V gene encodes CDR1 MNHEY and CDR2 SMNVEV (reference sequence). The CDR3 DNA sequence: TGTGCCAGCAGATTGGGTTTACCGGGACTAGCGGGAGGTAGCTCCTACAATGAGCAGTTCTTC. Translated, it gives CASRLGLPGLAGGSSYNEQFF.